Described below is a single T cell receptor (beta chain) sequence and its context. Germline V lookup: CDR1 SGDLS, CDR2 YYNGEE. V gave up 0 bases and J gave up 4 bases, with 13 bases separating them. The CDR3 sequence is 15 residues long. Using its own MiXCR run on the RT-PCR reads, TCRdb lists one record per CDR3 protein. Among approximately 720,000 distinct CDR3 sequences listed, 13% to 15% were seen once. The sample taken for sequencing was memory CD4+ T cells from blood. The chain links TRBV9 to TRBJ1-2; D unresolved. The TCR comes from a female donor in good health, serving as a healthy control. The CDR3 region is CASSVGHGLFYGYTF. The CDR3 DNA follows: TGTGCCAGCAGCGTAGGGCACGGCTTATTCTATGGCTACACCTTC. Drawing the rest from reference TRBV9 and TRBJ1-2, the complete variable domain is DSGVTQTPKHLITATGQRVTLRCSPRSGDLSVYWYQQSLDQGLQFLIQYYNGEERAKGNILERFSAQQFPDLHSELNLSSLELGDSALYFCASSVGHGLFYGYTFGSGTRLTVV.